The 10 T cell receptor beta chains listed next were all sequenced from one sample in a study of CD8 T cells in ankylosing spondylitis. TCRdb analysed the 5' RACE reads with MiXCR anew, one entry per CDR3 protein. The sample shows approximately 300,000 distinct CDR3 sequences, less than 25% of them seen only once. The sequencing sample was made of blood, either unsorted or a sorted T cell fraction (not recorded which). These receptors were obtained from a female donor with ankylosing spondylitis or in good health (not recorded which).

The chain carries TRBV20-1 and TRBJ2-1; 7 bases line up with TRBD2. The germline V gene has CDR1 DFQATT and CDR2 SNEGSKA (reference sequence). J was trimmed by 6 bases and V by 4 bases; bases with no gene match: 12. CDR3 length: 15 amino acids. The CDR3 reads CSAIQGREWSNEQFF. Here the CDR3 DNA reads TGCAGTGCTATCCAAGGGCGGGAGTGGTCCAATGAGCAGTTCTTC.

The V and J genes are TRBV9 and TRBJ2-7, with 8 bases matching TRBD2. CDR1 is SGDLS and CDR2 is YYNGEE in the germline V gene. This CDR3 contains 16 residues. V shed 0 bases and J 4 bases; nucleotides not matched to a gene: 9. In nucleotides, the CDR3 is TGTGCCAGCAGCGTAGTTGCCCTAGCGGGTGCTTACGAGCAGTACTTC. It encodes CASSVVALAGAYEQYF.

V and J are TRBV29-1 and TRBJ2-1, with D perhaps TRBD2 (5 bases). This CDR3 is built from 11 residues. Germline V gene data show CDR1 as SQVTM and CDR2 as ANQGSEA. The V end lost 5 bases, the J end lost 9 bases, and 11 bases lay between the germline ends. CDR3 nucleotides: TGCAGCGTTCAGAGGGCAGGTGAGCAGTTCTTC. Amino acids: CSVQRAGEQFF.

V usage is TRBV7-8 and J usage is TRBJ2-3, with D unclear. CDR1 is SGHVS and CDR2 is FQNEAQ in the germline V gene. The CDR3 runs to 13 residues. Trimming removed 6 bases at V and 6 bases at J, with 13 bases between. CDR3 in amino acids: CASSSVWVDTQYF. The CDR3 DNA is TGTGCCAGCAGTTCGGTTTGGGTGGATACGCAGTATTTT.

V gene TRBV4-2 combines with J gene TRBJ2-5; D tentatively fits TRBD1 or TRBD2 (6 bases each). CDR1 is LGHNA, CDR2 YNFKEQ, per germline. The ends were cut back, 8 bases at V and 3 bases at J, with 16 bases in the middle. The CDR3 length is 14 residues. The CDR3 nucleotides read TGTGCCAGCTCTCCGGGGGCGGGGAAAGAGACCCAGTACTTC. Translating it yields CASSPGAGKETQYF.

This clonotype occurred a few times. V usage is TRBV29-1 and J usage is TRBJ1-3, with a weak D call TRBD1 (5 bases). The CDR3 spans 12 residues. With 5 bases removed from V and 4 bases from J, the gap between germline ends came to 9 bases. Germline V gene data show CDR1 as SQVTM and CDR2 as ANQGSEA. CDR3 in amino acids: CSVQAGGNTIYF. DNA for the CDR3: TGCAGCGTTCAAGCAGGGGGAAACACCATATATTTT.

The rearrangement links TRBV4-3 to TRBJ2-3; unclear D gene. The CDR3 loop spans 14 amino acids. Trimming pared 3 bases from V and 6 bases from J, leaving 13 bases between. Per the germline V gene, CDR1 is LGHNA and CDR2 is YSLEER. CDR3: CASSHRHGADTQYF. CDR3 sequence (DNA): TGCGCCAGCAGCCACCGTCATGGTGCCGATACGCAGTATTTT.

The V gene is TRBV6-1, the J gene TRBJ2-5, with 10 bases matching TRBD2. The CDR3 consists of 15 residues. Germline V gene sequence: CDR1 MNHNS, CDR2 SASEGT. V shed 5 bases and J 5 bases; nucleotides not matched to a gene: 8. The CDR3 protein is CASSPRVSGRETQYF. CDR3 DNA: TGTGCCAGCAGTCCCCGAGTTAGCGGGAGGGAGACCCAGTACTTC.

This chain joins TRBV7-9 and TRBJ1-3; TRBD1 matches 9 bases. The V segment lost 5 bases and the J segment 3 bases; nucleotides outside the gene matches: 8. Germline CDR1 SEHNR, CDR2 FQNEAQ (reference sequence). This CDR3 contains 16 residues. Written as DNA, the CDR3 is TGTGCCAGCAGCCTGTTTGAGGACAGGGGTGGAAACACCATATATTTT. This gives the protein CASSLFEDRGGNTIYF.

This chain uses TRBV6-5 with TRBJ2-3; TRBD2 is a possible D gene (5 bases). Germline values: CDR1 MNHEY, CDR2 SVGAGI. V lost 2 bases and J 5 bases, leaving 14 bases between the germline ends. The CDR3 consists of 15 residues. The CDR3 is CASSYSGSLGDTQYF. The CDR3, as DNA: TGTGCCAGCAGTTACAGTGGGAGCCTAGGAGATACGCAGTATTTT.